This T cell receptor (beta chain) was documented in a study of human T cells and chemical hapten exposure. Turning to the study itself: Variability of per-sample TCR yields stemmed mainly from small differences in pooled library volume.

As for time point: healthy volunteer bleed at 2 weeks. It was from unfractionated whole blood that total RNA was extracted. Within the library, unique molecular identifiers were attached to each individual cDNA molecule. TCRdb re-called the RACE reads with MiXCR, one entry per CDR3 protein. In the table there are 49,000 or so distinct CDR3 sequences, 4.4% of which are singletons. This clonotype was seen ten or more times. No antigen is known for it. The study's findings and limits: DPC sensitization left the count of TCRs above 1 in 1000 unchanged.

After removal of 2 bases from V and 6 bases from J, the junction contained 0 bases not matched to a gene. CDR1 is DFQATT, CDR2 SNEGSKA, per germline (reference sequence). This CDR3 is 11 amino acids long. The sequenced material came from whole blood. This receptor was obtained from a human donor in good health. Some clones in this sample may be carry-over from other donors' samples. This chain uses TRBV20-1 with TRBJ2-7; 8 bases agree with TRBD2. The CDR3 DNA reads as TGCAGTGCTAGACGGGGGGGCGAGCAGTACTTC. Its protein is CSARRGGEQYF.